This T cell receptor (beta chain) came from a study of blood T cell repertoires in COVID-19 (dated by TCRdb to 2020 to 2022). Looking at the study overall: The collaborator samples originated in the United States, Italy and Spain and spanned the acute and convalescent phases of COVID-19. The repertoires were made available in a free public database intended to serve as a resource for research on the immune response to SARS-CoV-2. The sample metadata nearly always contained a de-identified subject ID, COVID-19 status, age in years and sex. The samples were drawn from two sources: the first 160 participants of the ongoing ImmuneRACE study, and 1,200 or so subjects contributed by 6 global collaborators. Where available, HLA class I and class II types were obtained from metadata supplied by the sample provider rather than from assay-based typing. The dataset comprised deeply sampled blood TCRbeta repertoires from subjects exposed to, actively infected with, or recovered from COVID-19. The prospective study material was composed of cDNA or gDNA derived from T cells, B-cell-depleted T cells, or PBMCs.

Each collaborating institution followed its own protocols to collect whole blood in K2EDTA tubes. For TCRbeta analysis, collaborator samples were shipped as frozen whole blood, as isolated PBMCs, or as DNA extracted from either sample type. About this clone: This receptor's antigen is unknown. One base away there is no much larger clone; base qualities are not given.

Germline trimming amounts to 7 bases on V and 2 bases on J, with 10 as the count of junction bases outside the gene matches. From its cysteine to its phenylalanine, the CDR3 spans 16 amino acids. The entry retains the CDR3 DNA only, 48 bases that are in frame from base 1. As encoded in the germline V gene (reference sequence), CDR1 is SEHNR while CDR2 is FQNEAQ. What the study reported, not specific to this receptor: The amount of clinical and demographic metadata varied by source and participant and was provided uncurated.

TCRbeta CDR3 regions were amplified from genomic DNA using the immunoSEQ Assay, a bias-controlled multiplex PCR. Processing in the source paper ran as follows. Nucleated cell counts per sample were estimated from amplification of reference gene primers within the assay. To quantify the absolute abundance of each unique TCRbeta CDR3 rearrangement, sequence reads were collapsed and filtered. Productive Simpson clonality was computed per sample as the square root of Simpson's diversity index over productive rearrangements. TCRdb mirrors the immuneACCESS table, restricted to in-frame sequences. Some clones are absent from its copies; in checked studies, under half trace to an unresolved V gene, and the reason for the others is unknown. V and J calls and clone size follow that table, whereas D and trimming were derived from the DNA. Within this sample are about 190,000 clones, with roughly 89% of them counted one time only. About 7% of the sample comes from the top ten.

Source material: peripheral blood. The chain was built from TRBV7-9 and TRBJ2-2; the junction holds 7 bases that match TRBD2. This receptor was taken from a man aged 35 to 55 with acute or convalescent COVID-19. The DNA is TGTGCCAGCAAAGGGTGGCTAGCGGCTAACACCGGGGAGCTGTTTTTT. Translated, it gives CASKGWLAANTGELFF.